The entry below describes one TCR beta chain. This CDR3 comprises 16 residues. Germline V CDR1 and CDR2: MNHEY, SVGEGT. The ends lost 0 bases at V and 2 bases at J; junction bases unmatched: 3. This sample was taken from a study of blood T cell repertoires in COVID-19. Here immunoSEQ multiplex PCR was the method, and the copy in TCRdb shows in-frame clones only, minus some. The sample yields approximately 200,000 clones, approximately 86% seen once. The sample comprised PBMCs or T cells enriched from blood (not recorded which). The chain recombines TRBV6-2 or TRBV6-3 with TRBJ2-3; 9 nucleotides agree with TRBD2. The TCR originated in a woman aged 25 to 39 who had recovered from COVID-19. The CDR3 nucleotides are TGTGCCAGCAGTTACTCCCTAGCGGGGCCCACAGATACGCAGTATTTT. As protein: CASSYSLAGPTDTQYF.